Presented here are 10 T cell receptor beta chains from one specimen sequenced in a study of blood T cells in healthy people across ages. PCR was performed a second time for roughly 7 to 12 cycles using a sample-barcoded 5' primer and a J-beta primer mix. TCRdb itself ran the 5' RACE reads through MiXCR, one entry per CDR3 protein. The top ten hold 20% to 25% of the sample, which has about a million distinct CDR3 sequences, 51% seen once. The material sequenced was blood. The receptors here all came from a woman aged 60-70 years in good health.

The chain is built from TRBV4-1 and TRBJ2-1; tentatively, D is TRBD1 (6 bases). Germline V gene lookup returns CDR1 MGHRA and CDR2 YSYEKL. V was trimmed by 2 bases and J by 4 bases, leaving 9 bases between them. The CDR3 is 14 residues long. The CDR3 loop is CASSQFTGYNEQFF. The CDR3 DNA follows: TGCGCCAGCAGCCAATTCACAGGGTACAATGAGCAGTTCTTC.

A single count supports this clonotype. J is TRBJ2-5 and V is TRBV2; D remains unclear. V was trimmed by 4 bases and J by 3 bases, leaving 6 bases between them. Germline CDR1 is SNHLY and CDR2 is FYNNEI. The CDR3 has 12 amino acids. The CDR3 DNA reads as TGTGCCAGCAGTGGGCCCGAAGAGACCCAGTACTTC. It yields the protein CASSGPEETQYF. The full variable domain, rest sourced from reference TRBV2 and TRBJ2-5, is EPEVTQTPSHQVTQMGQEVILRCVPISNHLYFYWYRQILGQKVEFLVSFYNNEISEKSEIFDDQFSVERPDGSNFTLKIRSTKLEDSAMYFCASSGPEETQYFGPGTRLLVL.

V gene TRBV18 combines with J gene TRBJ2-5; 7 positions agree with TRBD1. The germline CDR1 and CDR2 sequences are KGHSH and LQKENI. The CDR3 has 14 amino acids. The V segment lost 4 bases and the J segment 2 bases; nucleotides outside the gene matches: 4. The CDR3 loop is CASSQTTGQETQYF. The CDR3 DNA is TGTGCCAGCTCACAAACGACAGGGCAAGAGACCCAGTACTTC.

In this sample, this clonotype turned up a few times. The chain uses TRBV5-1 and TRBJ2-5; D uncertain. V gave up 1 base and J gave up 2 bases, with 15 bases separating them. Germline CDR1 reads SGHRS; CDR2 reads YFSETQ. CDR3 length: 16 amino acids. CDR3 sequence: CASSLKNGVRQETQYF. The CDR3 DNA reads TGCGCCAGCAGCTTGAAAAACGGCGTAAGACAAGAGACCCAGTACTTC.

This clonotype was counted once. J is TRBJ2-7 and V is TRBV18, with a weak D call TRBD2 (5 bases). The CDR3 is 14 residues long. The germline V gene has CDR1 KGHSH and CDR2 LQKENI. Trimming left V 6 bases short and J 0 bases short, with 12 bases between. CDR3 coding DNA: TGTGCCAGCTCCGTGACACGGGACTCCTACGAGCAGTACTTC. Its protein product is CASSVTRDSYEQYF.

CDR3 sequence reads: CASSQNGGSSYEQYF. The CDR3 bases are TGTGCCAGCAGCCAAAACGGGGGAAGCTCCTACGAGCAGTACTTC. This chain joins TRBV4-2 and TRBJ2-7; a weak D match, TRBD2 (6 bases). Germline CDR1 is LGHNA and CDR2 is YNFKEQ. The V end lost 2 bases, the J end lost 0 bases, and 11 bases lay between the germline ends. The CDR3 spans 15 residues.

CDR3 amino acids: CASSQGLTNEKLFF. DNA for the CDR3: TGTGCCAGCAGCCAGGGGCTAACTAATGAAAAACTGTTTTTT. V usage is TRBV4-2 and J usage is TRBJ1-4, with D tentatively TRBD1 (5 bases). The CDR3 extends over 14 amino acids. Germline CDR1 LGHNA, CDR2 YNFKEQ. The V gene lost 3 bases and the J gene lost 1 base, with 6 bases spanning the gap.

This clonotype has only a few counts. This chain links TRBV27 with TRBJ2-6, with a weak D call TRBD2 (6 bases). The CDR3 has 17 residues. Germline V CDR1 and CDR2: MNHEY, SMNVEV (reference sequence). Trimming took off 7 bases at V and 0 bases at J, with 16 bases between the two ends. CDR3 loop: CASTLHPGVSGANVLTF. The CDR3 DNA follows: TGTGCCAGCACCCTCCATCCGGGGGTCTCTGGGGCCAACGTCCTGACTTTC.

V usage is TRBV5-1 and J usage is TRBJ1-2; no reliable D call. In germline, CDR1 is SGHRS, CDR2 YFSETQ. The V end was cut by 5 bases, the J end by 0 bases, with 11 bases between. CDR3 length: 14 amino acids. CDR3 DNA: TGCGCCAGCAGAGGAAGCACAGCTAACTATGGCTACACCTTC. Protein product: CASRGSTANYGYTF.

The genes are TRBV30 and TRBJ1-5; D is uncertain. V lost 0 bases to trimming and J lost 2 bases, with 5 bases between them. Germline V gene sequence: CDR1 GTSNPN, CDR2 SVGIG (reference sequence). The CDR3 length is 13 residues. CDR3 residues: CAWSVHGNQPQHF. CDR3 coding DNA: TGTGCCTGGAGTGTACATGGCAATCAGCCCCAGCATTTT. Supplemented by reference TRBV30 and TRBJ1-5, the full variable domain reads SQTIHQWPATLVQPVGSPLSLECTVEGTSNPNLYWYRQAAGRGLQLLFYSVGIGQISSEVPQNLSASRPQDRQFILSSKKLLLSDSGFYLCAWSVHGNQPQHFGDGTRLSIL.